This T cell receptor (beta chain) was observed in a study of response to subunit inactivated influenza vaccine. TCRdb reprocessed the RT-PCR reads with MiXCR, giving one entry per CDR3 protein. The table shows approximately 570,000 distinct CDR3 sequences, with approximately 7.1% occurring only once. Germline lookup yields CDR1 SEHNR and CDR2 FQNEAQ (reference sequence). This CDR3 comprises 16 residues. V was pared by 1 base and J by 3 bases, with 12 bases between. Study outcomes and limitations: It was suggested by the authors that few new T cells are recruited by each seasonal influenza vaccination.

There are a few counts of this clonotype. Its antigen is still unknown. This TCR came from a man in his fifties or sixties who received an inactivated influenza vaccine. The V call is TRBV7-9, the J call TRBJ2-2; tentatively, D is TRBD1 (6 bases). The sample in question was PBMCs from blood, obtained around 25 months after vaccination. The CDR3 spells CASSLVVGADTGELFF. Here the CDR3 DNA reads TGTGCCAGCAGCTTAGTAGTGGGGGCTGACACCGGGGAGCTGTTTTTT.